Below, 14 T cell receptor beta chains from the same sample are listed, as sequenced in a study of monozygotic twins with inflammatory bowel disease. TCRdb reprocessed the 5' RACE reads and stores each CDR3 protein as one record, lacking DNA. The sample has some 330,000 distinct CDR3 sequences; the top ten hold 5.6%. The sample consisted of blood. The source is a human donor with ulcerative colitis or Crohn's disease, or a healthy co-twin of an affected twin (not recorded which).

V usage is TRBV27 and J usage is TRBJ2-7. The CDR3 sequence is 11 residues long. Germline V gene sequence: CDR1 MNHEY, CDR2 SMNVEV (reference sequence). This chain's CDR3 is CASSFWGEQYF.

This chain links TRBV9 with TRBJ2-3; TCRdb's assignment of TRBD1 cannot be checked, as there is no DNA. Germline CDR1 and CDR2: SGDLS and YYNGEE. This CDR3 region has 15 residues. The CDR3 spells CASDPLGVITDTQYF.

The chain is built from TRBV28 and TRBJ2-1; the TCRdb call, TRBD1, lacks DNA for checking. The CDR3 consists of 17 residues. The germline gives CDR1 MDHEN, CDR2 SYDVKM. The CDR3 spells CASSLRGTGGLRNEQFF.

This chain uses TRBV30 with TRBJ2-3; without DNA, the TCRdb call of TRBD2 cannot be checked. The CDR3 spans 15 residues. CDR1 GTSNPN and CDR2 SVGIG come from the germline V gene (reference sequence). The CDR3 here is CAWSGLAGTTDTQYF.

This chain's CDR3 is CASSRNPFTGPRRSYNEQFF. The chain employs TRBV7-8 and TRBJ2-1; the D call of TRBD1 rests on TCRdb alone, since no DNA is present to check it. Germline V lookup: CDR1 SGHVS, CDR2 FQNEAQ. The CDR3 extends over 20 amino acids.

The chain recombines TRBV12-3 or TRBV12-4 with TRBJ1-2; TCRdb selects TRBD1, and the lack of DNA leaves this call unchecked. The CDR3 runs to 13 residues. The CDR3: CASSFREKSGYTF.

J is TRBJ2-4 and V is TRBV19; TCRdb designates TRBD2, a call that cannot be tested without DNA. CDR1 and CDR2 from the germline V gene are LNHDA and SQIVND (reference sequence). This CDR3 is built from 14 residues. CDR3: CASNPVAAKNIQYF.

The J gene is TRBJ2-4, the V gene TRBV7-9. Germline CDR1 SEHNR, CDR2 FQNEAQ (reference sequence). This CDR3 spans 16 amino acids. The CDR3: CASSLDLILAKNIQYF.

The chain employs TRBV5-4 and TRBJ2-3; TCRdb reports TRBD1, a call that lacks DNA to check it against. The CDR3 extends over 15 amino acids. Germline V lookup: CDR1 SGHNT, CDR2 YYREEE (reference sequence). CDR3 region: CASSPFGQRTDTQYF.

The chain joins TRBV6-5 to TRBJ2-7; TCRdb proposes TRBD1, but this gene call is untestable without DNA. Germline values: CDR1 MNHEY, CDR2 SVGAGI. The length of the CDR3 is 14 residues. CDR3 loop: CASSYGGPGYEQYF.

CDR3 protein: CASTSRRGPRSQETQYF. V usage is TRBV5-1 and J usage is TRBJ2-5; TCRdb picks TRBD1, but there is no DNA to check that call. Germline-derived CDR1 and CDR2 are SGHRS and YFSETQ. This CDR3 spans 17 amino acids. The variable domain in full, completed from reference TRBV5-1 and TRBJ2-5, reads KAGVTQTPRYLIKTRGQQVTLSCSPISGHRSVSWYQQTPGQGLQFLFEYFSETQRNKGNFPGRFSGRQFSNSRSEMNVSTLELGDSALYLCASTSRRGPRSQETQYFGPGTRLLVL.

This CDR3 reads CASSLMGGTVNTGELFF. The genes are TRBV7-2 and TRBJ2-2; absent DNA, TCRdb's TRBD1 call cannot be checked. Germline V gives CDR1 SGHTA, CDR2 FQGNSA. The length of the CDR3 is 17 residues.

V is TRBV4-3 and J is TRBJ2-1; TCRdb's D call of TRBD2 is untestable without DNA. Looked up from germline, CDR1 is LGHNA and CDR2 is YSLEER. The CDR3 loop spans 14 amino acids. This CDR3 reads CASSYGEGDNEQFF.

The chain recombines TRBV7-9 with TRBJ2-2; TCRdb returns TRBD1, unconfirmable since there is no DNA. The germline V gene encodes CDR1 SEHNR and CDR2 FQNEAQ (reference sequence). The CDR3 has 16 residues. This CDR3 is CASSLATQGGTGELFF.